What follows describes a single TCR beta chain. The target of this receptor is not known. Per-base quality was not reported, and no clone a single base away is much larger than it. The germline V gene supplies CDR1 KGHDR and CDR2 SFDVKD. Trimming takes 9 bases from V and 0 bases from J, and the germline ends sit 14 bases apart. The CDR3, cysteine through phenylalanine, is 15 amino acids long. Just CDR3 DNA is preserved here, 45 bases in frame from base 1. These data belong to a study of T-cell reconstitution after alpha-beta-depleted transplantation in children (dated by TCRdb to the mid-2010s). With respect to the entire study: T-cell immune reconstitution after TCRalphabeta/CD19-depleted allogeneic hematopoietic cell transplantation in children was quantitatively tracked in the study by means of TCR repertoire profiling. Summary of the overall study and its limitations: In some patients, high TCRbeta diversity at day 60 was attributed to recipient T cells and intrathymic progenitors that had survived conditioning. Over subsequent months, a decline in hyperexpanded clone frequencies was noted, and after one year, T-cell counts and TCRbeta diversity were mostly ascribed to newly produced T cells. About two months after transplant, the apparently early recovery of alphabetaT-cell counts reportedly depended on just several hundred clones that had expanded rapidly and came from non-depleted graft cells.

Library creation used PCR. Sequencing took place on an Illumina HiSeq 2500. TCR library preparation used molecular barcoding, with unique molecular identifiers applied to normalize quantification of the TCRbeta repertoire. TCRdb trimmed the raw reads at Q25, called clones with MiXCR and kept productive beta chains. When rows share a CDR3 protein, they turn into one entry using the most common DNA and genes. The sample table shows a few hundred thousand distinct CDR3 sequences, and 27% are seen once. The ten largest clones represent under 45% of the sample. The treatment or condition label here, explained by the study, means: allogeneic hematopoietic cell transplantation with graft depleted of TCRalphabeta T cells and CD19 B cells. TCRalphabeta/CD19-depleted allogeneic hematopoietic cell grafts were given to the transplant recipients, all of whom were children.

The specimen was PBMCs, collected before TCRalphabeta/CD19-depleted stem cell transplant. This sequence uses TRBV24-1 and TRBJ2-1, with TRBD2 perhaps the D gene, on 6 matching bases. The receptor was isolated from a boy under two years old with Wiskott-Aldrich syndrome, due to receive a stem cell transplant. In nucleotides, the sequence is TGTGCCACCCTGTGGAGGGTGAGCTCCTACAATGAGCAGTTCTTC. It translates as CATLWRVSSYNEQFF.